The source of this T cell receptor beta chain is a study of neurological immune-mediated disorders. General observations from the study: Expansion of TCR clones was greatest in HTLV-1-associated myelopathy and smallest in multiple sclerosis, where it fell below that of healthy controls. The phylogenetic placement of 18 of 34 multiple sclerosis patients' repertoires in one related-CDR3 cluster constitutes a possible signature.

This clonotype occurred many times. Its antigen is unknown. It was by 5'RACE with 10-nucleotide random UMIs that the cDNA was made. TCRdb re-analysed the 5' RACE reads in MiXCR, keeping a single row per CDR3 protein. The table has 55,000 to 60,000 distinct CDR3 sequences, around 3.6% seen once; the top ten hold around 3.1%. This CDR3 spans 14 amino acids. Trimming left V 2 bases short and J 3 bases short, with 10 bases between. Germline V gene data show CDR1 as SGHTA and CDR2 as FQGNSA. Where libraries were unsorted, they were derived from 2 million PBMCs stored at -80 degrees C. V usage is TRBV7-2 and J usage is TRBJ1-2; tentative D call: TRBD1 (5 bases). The sequenced sample consisted of PBMCs. The receptor was derived from a young woman with multiple sclerosis. The CDR3 protein is CASSLRLGDYGYTF. CDR3 in DNA: TGTGCCAGCAGCTTAAGACTGGGGGACTATGGCTACACCTTC.